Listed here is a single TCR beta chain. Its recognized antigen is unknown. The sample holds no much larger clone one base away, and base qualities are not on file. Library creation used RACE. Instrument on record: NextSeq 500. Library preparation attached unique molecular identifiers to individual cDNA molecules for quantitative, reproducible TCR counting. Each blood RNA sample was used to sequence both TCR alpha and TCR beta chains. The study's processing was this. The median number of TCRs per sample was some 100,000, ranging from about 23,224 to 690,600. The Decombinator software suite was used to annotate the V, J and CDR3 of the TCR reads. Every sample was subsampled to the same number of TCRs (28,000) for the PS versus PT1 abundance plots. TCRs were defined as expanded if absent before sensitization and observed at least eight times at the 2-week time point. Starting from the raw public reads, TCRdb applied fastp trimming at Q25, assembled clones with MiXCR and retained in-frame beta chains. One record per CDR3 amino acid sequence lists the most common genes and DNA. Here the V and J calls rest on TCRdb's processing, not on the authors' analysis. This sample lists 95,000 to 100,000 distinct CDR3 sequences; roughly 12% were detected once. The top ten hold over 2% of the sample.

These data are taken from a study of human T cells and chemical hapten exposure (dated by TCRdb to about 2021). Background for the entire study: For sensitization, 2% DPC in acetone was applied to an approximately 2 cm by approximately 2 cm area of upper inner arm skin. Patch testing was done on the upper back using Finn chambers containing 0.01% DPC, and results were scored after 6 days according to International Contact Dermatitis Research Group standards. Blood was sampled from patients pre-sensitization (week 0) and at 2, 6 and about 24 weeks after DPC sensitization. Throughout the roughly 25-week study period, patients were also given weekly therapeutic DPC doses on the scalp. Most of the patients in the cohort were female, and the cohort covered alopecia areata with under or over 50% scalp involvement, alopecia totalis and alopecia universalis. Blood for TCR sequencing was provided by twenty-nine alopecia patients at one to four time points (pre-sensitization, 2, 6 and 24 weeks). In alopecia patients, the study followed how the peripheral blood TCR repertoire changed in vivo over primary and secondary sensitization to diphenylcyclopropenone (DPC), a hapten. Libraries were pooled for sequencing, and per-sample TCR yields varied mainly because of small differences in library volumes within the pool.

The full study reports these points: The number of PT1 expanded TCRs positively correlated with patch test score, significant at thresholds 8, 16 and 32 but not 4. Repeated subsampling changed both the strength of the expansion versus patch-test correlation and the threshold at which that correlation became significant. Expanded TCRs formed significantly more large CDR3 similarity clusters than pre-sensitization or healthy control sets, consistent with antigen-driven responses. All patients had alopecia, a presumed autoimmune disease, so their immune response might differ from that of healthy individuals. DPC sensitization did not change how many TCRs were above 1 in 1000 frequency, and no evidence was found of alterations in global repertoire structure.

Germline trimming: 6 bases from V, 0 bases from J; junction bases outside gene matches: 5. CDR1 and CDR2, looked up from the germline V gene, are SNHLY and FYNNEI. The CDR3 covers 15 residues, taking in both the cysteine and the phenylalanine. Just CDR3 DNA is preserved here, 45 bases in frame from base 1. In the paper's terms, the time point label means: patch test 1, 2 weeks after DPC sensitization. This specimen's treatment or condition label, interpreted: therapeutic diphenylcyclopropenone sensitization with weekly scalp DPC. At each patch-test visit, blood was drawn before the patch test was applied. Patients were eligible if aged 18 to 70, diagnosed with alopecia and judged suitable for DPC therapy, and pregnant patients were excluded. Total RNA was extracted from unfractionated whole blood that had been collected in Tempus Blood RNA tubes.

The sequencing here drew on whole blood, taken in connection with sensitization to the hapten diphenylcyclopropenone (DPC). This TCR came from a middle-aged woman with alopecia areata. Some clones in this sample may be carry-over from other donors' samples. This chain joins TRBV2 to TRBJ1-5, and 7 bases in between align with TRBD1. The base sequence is TGTGCCAGCAGACTGGGACAGTCTAGCAATCAGCCCCAGCATTTT. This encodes CASRLGQSSNQPQHF.